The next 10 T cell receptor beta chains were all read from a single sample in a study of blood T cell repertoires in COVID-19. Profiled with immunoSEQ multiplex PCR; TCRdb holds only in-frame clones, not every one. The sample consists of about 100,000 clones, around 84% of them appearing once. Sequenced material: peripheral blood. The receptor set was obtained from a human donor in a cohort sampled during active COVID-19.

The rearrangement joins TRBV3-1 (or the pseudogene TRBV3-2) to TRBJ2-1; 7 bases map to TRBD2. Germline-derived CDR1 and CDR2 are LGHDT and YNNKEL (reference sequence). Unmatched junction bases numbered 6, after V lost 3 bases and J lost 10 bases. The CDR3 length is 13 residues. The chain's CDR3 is CASSHAGVEEQFF. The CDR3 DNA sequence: TGTGCCAGCAGCCATGCGGGGGTTGAAGAGCAGTTCTTC.

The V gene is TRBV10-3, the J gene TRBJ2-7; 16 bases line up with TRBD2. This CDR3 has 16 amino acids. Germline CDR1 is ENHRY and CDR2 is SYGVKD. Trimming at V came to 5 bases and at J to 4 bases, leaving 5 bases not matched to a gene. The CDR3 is CAISFGTSGREYEQYF. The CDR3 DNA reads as TGTGCCATCAGTTTCGGGACTAGCGGGAGGGAATACGAGCAGTACTTC.

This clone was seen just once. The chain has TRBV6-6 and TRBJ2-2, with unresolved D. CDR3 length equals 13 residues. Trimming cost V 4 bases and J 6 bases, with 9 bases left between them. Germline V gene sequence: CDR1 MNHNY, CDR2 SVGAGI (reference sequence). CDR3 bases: TGTGCCAGCAGTTCTTTCTCGGCCGGGGAGCTGTTTTTT. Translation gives CASSSFSAGELFF.

CDR3 DNA: TGTGCCCTACGACTAGCGGGGGACACAGATACGCAGTATTTT. Its translation is CALRLAGDTDTQYF. This sequence joins TRBV30 and TRBJ2-3; 12 positions agree with TRBD2. The CDR3 sequence is 14 residues long. With V trimmed by 8 bases and J by 2 bases, 5 bases remained unmatched. CDR1 is GTSNPN, CDR2 SVGIG, per germline (reference sequence).

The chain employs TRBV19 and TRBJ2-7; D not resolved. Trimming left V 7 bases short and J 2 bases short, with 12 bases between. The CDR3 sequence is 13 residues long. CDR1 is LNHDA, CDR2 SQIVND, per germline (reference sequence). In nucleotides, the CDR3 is TGTGCCAGTACCCCCCCCGGAGCCTACGAGCAGTACTTC. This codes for CASTPPGAYEQYF.

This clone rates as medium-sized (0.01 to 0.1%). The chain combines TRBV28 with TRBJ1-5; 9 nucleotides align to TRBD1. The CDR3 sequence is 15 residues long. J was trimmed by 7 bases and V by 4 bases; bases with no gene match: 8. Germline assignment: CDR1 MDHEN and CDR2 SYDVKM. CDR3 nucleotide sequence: TGTGCCAGCAGTTCGAAGGGACAGGGCCGGCAGCCCCAGCATTTT. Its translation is CASSSKGQGRQPQHF.

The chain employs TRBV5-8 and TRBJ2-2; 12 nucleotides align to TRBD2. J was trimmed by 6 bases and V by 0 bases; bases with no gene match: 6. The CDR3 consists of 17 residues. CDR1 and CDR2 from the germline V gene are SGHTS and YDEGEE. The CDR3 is CASSLAVTSGSSGELFF. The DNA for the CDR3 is TGTGCCAGCAGCTTGGCCGTGACTAGCGGGAGTTCCGGGGAGCTGTTTTTT.

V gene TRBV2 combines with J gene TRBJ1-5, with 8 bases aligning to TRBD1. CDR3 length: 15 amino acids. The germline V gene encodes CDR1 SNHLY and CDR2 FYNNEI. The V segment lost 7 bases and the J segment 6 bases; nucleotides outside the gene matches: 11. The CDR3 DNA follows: TGTGCCAGCAACCCGGGACAGGCAGGGGGTCAGCCCCAGCATTTT. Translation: CASNPGQAGGQPQHF.

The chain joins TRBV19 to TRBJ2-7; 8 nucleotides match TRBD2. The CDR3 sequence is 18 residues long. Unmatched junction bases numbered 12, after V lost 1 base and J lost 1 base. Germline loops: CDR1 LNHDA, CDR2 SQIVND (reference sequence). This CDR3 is CASSIATASGLLSYEQYF. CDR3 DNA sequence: TGTGCCAGTAGTATAGCGACCGCTAGCGGGCTTCTGTCCTACGAGCAGTACTTC. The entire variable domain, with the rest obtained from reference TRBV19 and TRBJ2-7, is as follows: DGGITQSPKYLFRKEGQNVTLSCEQNLNHDAMYWYRQDPGQGLRLIYYSQIVNDFQKGDIAEGYSVSREKKESFPLTVTSAQKNPTAFYLCASSIATASGLLSYEQYFGPGTRLTVT.

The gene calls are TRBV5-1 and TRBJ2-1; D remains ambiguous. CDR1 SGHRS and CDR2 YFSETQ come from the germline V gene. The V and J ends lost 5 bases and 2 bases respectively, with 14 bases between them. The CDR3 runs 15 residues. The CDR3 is CASSLMSGPYNEQFF. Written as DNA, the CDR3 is TGCGCCAGCAGTTTAATGAGTGGGCCCTACAATGAGCAGTTCTTC.